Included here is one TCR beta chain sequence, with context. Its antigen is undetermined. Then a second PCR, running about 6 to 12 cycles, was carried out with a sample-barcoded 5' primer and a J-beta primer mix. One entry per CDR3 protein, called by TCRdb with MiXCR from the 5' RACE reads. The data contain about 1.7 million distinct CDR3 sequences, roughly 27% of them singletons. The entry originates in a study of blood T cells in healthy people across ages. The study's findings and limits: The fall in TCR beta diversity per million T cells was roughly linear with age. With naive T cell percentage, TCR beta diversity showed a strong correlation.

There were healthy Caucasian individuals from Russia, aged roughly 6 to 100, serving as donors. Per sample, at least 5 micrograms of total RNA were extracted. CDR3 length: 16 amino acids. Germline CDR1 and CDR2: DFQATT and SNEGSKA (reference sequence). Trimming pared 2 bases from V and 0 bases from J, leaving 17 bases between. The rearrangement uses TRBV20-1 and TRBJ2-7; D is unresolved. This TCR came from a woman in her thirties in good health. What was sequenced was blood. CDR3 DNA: TGCAGTGCTAGATATGGGCAACCTTATAGCTCCTACGAGCAGTACTTC. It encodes CSARYGQPYSSYEQYF.